This T cell receptor (beta chain) stems from a study of control samples from healthy donors and cancer patients. Here immunoSEQ multiplex PCR was the method, and the copy in TCRdb shows in-frame clones only, minus some. This sample yields 210,000 or so clones, of which approximately 91% are seen a single time; less than 2% belongs to the top ten. CDR3 size: 14 residues. CDR1 and CDR2 (germline): SGHVS, FQNEAQ. V shed 2 bases and J shed 9 bases, with 14 bases lying between them. Sequencing was performed on blood. This TCR was sampled from a man younger than 40 in good health. The chain recombines TRBV7-8 with TRBJ2-1; D not resolved. The CDR3 DNA reads TGTGCCAGCAGCTTACTAGTCCAGGTTAGTGAGCAGTTCTTC. Amino acids: CASSLLVQVSEQFF.